This TCR beta chain was found in a study of blood T cell repertoires in COVID-19 (TCRdb year 2020). At the level of the whole study: Samples from collaborators originated in the United States, Italy and Spain and spanned both the acute and convalescent phases of COVID-19. The prospective study material was composed of cDNA or gDNA derived from T cells, B-cell-depleted T cells, or PBMCs. Subjects who had been exposed to COVID-19, were actively infected with it, or had recovered from it provided the deeply sampled blood TCRbeta repertoires that made up the dataset. A freely available public database, intended as a resource for researchers studying the immune response to SARS-CoV-2, is where the repertoires were released. The samples were drawn from two sources: the first 160 participants of the ongoing ImmuneRACE study, and 1,200 or so subjects contributed by 6 global collaborators. Nearly every sample came with metadata listing a de-identified subject ID, COVID-19 status, age in years and sex. Where available, HLA class I and class II types were taken from metadata supplied by the sample provider and were not determined by assay-based typing.

General conclusions and limits of the study: Clinical and demographic metadata were provided uncurated, with the amount varying by source and participant.

Its CDR3 holds 14 amino acids, cysteine through phenylalanine. Solely the CDR3 DNA is kept, with 42 bases framed from the first base. According to the germline V gene, CDR1 reads SNHLY and CDR2 reads FYNNEI. V and J lose 8 bases and 4 bases, and a span of 15 bases separates them. Whole blood was collected in K2EDTA tubes by collaborating institutions according to the institutions' own protocols. Collaborator samples were shipped for TCRbeta analysis as frozen whole blood, isolated PBMCs, or DNA extracted from either sample type. As concerns this clone: It lacks a known antigen. Base qualities are not recorded, but no much larger clone differs from it by a single base.

TCRbeta CDR3 regions were amplified from genomic DNA using the immunoSEQ Assay, a bias-controlled multiplex PCR. The authors' pipeline ran thus. Nucleated cell counts per sample were estimated from amplification of reference gene primers within the assay. To quantify the absolute abundance of each unique TCRbeta CDR3 rearrangement, sequence reads were collapsed and filtered. For each sample, productive Simpson clonality was calculated by taking the square root of Simpson's diversity index across productive rearrangements. The table was pulled from immuneACCESS by TCRdb, which kept in-frame rearrangements only. Such tables lose some clones; where checked, under half of the loss comes from unresolved V genes, and the rest has no known cause. The V and J calls and clone size come from that table; D and trimming were worked out from the DNA. The sample yields 45,000 to 65,000 clones; approximately 80% were counted once. The ten largest clones take up about 3.2% of the sample.

This receptor chain uses TRBV2 and TRBJ1-5, with no confidently assigned D gene. The sequence came from a man between 60 and 75 years old with acute or convalescent COVID-19. Sample: peripheral blood. CDR3 reads: CASRAGFGNQPQHF. The sequence in DNA is TGTGCCAGCCGCGCGGGTTTTGGGAATCAGCCCCAGCATTTT.